This T cell receptor beta chain was profiled in a study of radiation and T cells in renal cell carcinoma. Whole-study findings and limits: Only small tumor regions of about 1 g were sampled. Compared with controls, irradiated tumors showed greater TCR clonality.

This clone was seen only a few times. Its antigen is unidentified. The treatment: treatment-naive control, cytoreductive nephrectomy. Control tumor donors were several females and roughly 10 males, median age 57 years. Repertoires were generated with immunoSEQ multiplex PCR, while TCRdb's copy carries only in-frame clones and drops some. The data contain about 7,900 clones, less than 75% of them singletons. Germline CDR1 reads MNHEY; CDR2 reads SMNVEV (reference sequence). This CDR3 has 14 residues. The trim removed 4 bases at V and 1 base at J, leaving 3 bases unmatched. The gene calls are TRBV27 and TRBJ1-1, with 7 bases matching TRBD1. The source material was tumor tissue, sampled from a patient whose treatment was nephrectomy without radiotherapy. This clonotype was sampled from a woman in her 70s with renal cell carcinoma. CDR3 residues: CASSCYRGNTEAFF. The CDR3 DNA sequence: TGTGCCAGCAGTTGTTACAGGGGGAACACTGAAGCTTTCTTT.